This T cell receptor (beta chain) was sequenced in a study of T-cell reconstitution after alpha-beta-depleted transplantation in children. Unique molecular identifiers were built into the TCRbeta library. TCRdb fed the PCR reads into MiXCR, producing one record per CDR3 protein. Of around 200,000 distinct CDR3 sequences listed, around 9.5% were seen once; the top ten hold over 5.5%. This clonotype showed up just a few times. The germline V and J ends were trimmed by 2 bases and 10 bases, with 21 bases remaining between them. The CDR3 totals 15 residues. In germline, CDR1 is KGHSH, CDR2 LQKENI. The sequence was obtained from a human donor who donated a stem cell graft to a child with acute lymphoblastic leukemia. The sample consisted of PBMCs from the stem cell graft donor, taken from the stem cell graft. This sequence joins TRBV18 and TRBJ2-7; no definite D call. CDR3 region: CASSPSTSSGWDQYF. Written as DNA, the CDR3 is TGTGCCAGCTCACCATCGACCTCTTCGGGCTGGGATCAGTACTTC.